Below are 27 T cell receptor beta chains sequenced from a single sample in a study of regulatory T cells in long-lasting Graves disease. As for time point: newly diagnosed GD, antithyroid drugs for less than 3 months. Following extraction of RNA from PBMCs, that RNA was used to make the TCR library. Investigators prepared the TCR beta libraries by applying iRepertoire HTBI primers and Arm-PCR of CDR3 regions. MiXCR, applied by TCRdb to the multiplex PCR reads, yields one record per CDR3 protein. The table shows hundreds of thousands of distinct CDR3 sequences, with approximately 12% occurring only once. The same sample was also used in a study of T cells in Graves' hyperthyroidism and ophthalmopathy.

Source: peripheral blood mononuclear cells (PBMCs), taken at new diagnosis, from a patient treated with antithyroid drugs. These receptor sequences come from a woman between 25 and 40 years old with Graves disease.

In its sample, this clonotype was seen a few times. This chain joins TRBV9 and TRBJ2-1, with 14 bases matching TRBD2. The CDR3 has 18 residues. After removal of 4 bases from V and 0 bases from J, the junction contained 6 bases not matched to a gene. Germline CDR1 and CDR2: SGDLS and YYNGEE. CDR3 nucleotide sequence: TGTGCCAGCAGCAACGGACTAGCGGGAGGCAGCTCCTACAATGAGCAGTTCTTC. Amino acid sequence: CASSNGLAGGSSYNEQFF. Combining the CDR3 with reference TRBV9 and TRBJ2-1 gives the whole variable domain DSGVTQTPKHLITATGQRVTLRCSPRSGDLSVYWYQQSLDQGLQFLIQYYNGEERAKGNILERFSAQQFPDLHSELNLSSLELGDSALYFCASSNGLAGGSSYNEQFFGPGTRLTVL.

As DNA, the CDR3 is TGTGCCAGCTCACCCCCGGCAGGGGGGAAAAACATTCAGTACTTC. It codes for CASSPPAGGKNIQYF. This chain joins TRBV18 and TRBJ2-4; a possible D gene is TRBD1 (7 bases). CDR1 and CDR2 from the germline V gene are KGHSH and LQKENI. V was pared by 3 bases and J by 4 bases, with 13 bases between. This CDR3 is 15 amino acids long.

This clonotype was picked up a small number of times. The gene calls are TRBV5-4 and TRBJ2-2, with D perhaps TRBD2 (6 bases). Trimming left V 4 bases short and J 5 bases short, with 15 bases between. CDR1 and CDR2 (germline): SGHNT, YYREEE (reference sequence). The CDR3 sequence is 15 residues long. The CDR3 sequence: CASSAQLAGTGELFF. CDR3 coding DNA: TGTGCCAGCAGCGCTCAACTAGCCGGGACCGGGGAGCTGTTTTTT.

In this sample, this clonotype turned up many times. This chain uses TRBV7-2 with TRBJ2-7; tentative D call: TRBD2 (5 bases). Germline lookup yields CDR1 SGHTA and CDR2 FQGNSA. V lost 4 bases and J lost 4, with 17 bases in between. This CDR3 comprises 15 residues. CDR3 DNA: TGTGCCAGCAGCTCATATTTGCGTTCGGGGTACGAGCAGTACTTC. Translated: CASSSYLRSGYEQYF.

This clonotype showed up just a few times. The V and J genes are TRBV28 and TRBJ2-1; 13 bases match TRBD2. V was pared by 7 bases and J by 4 bases, with 7 bases of the junction left unmatched. Germline lookup yields CDR1 MDHEN and CDR2 SYDVKM. The CDR3 totals 16 residues. The CDR3 region has the DNA TGTGCCAGCACCACCGGGACTAGCGGGACTTACAATGAGCAGTTCTTC. Translation: CASTTGTSGTYNEQFF.

V is TRBV3-1 and J is TRBJ2-2; D tentatively fits TRBD1 or TRBD2 (5 bases each). V lost 5 bases and J 5 bases, leaving 21 bases between the germline ends. The germline gives CDR1 LGHDT, CDR2 YNNKEL (reference sequence). CDR3 length equals 17 residues. The CDR3 spells CASSYLRGSGSTGELFF. CDR3 DNA sequence: TGTGCCAGCAGCTATCTTAGGGGTTCGGGGTCAACCGGGGAGCTGTTTTTT.

This clonotype was counted many times. The chain recombines TRBV5-4 with TRBJ1-4, with TRBD1 as a possible D gene (5 bases). The germline gives CDR1 SGHNT, CDR2 YYREEE (reference sequence). The CDR3 sequence is 14 residues long. V lost 7 bases and J 6 bases, leaving 16 bases between the germline ends. The DNA of the CDR3 is TGTGCCAGCGGACAAGGGACTTCGGATGAAAAACTGTTTTTT. Its translation is CASGQGTSDEKLFF.

This clonotype was seen at least ten times. V is TRBV4-2 and J is TRBJ1-2, with a tentative D call TRBD1 (6 bases). Germline assignment: CDR1 LGHNA and CDR2 YNFKEQ. V gave up 1 base and J gave up 4 bases, with 13 bases separating them. CDR3 length equals 15 residues. The CDR3 DNA reads as TGTGCCAGCAGCCAAGGTGGGGGGGCGGCCTATGGCTACACCTTC. Translation gives CASSQGGGAAYGYTF.

In its sample, this clonotype was seen a few times. The CDR3 region is CASLSKAVTNTGELFF. The CDR3 region has the DNA TGTGCCAGCCTAAGTAAAGCGGTTACGAACACCGGGGAGCTGTTTTTT. The rearrangement uses TRBV7-9 and TRBJ2-2; tentatively, D is TRBD2 (5 bases). The CDR3 is 16 residues long. Germline-derived CDR1 and CDR2 are SEHNR and FQNEAQ (reference sequence). Deletions cut 8 bases from V and 0 bases from J, with 16 bases between.

This clonotype was found a few times. The CDR3 loop is CASSQTRIAQYF. For the CDR3, the DNA is TGTGCCAGCAGCCAAACGCGGATTGCGCAGTATTTT. The chain links TRBV14 to TRBJ2-1, with no clear D. The closer fit of TRBJ2-3 to the DNA end suggests the J call may be wrong. Germline V CDR1 and CDR2: SGHDN, FVKESK. The length of the CDR3 is 12 residues.

At least ten counts were recorded for this clonotype. CDR3 loop: CASRRSGETQYF. The DNA for the CDR3 is TGTGCCAGCCGGAGGTCCGGGGAGACCCAGTACTTC. This chain connects TRBV2 to TRBJ2-5; D might be TRBD2 (5 bases). The germline V and J ends were trimmed by 8 bases and 5 bases, with 12 bases remaining between them. This CDR3 has 12 amino acids. CDR1 SNHLY and CDR2 FYNNEI come from the germline V gene. Together with reference TRBV2 and TRBJ2-5, the CDR3 gives the full variable domain: EPEVTQTPSHQVTQMGQEVILRCVPISNHLYFYWYRQILGQKVEFLVSFYNNEISEKSEIFDDQFSVERPDGSNFTLKIRSTKLEDSAMYFCASRRSGETQYFGPGTRLLVL.

In its sample, this clonotype was seen many times. CDR3 protein: CASSPTVQGEKLFF. The CDR3 DNA reads as TGTGCCAGCAGCCCCACCGTCCAGGGGGAAAAACTGTTTTTT. J is TRBJ1-4 and V is TRBV7-9; maybe TRBD1 (6 bases). The length of the CDR3 is 14 residues. Germline-derived CDR1 and CDR2 are SEHNR and FQNEAQ (reference sequence). Trimming cost V 5 bases and J 8 bases, with 15 bases left between them.

The CDR3 DNA follows: TGTGCCAGCAGCTTACAAATGGGTTCCCAGTATTTT. Its translation: CASSLQMGSQYF. The chain carries TRBV7-2 and TRBJ2-3; D not certain. The CDR3 consists of 12 residues. The ends were cut back, 2 bases at V and 12 bases at J, with 12 bases in the middle. CDR1 is SGHTA and CDR2 is FQGNSA in the germline V gene.

This clonotype was picked up a small number of times. One end of the junction varies from germline; a read error may be responsible. This chain joins TRBV24-1 and TRBJ2-5, with D tentatively TRBD1 (5 bases). This CDR3 contains 17 residues. Germline CDR1 and CDR2: KGHDR and SFDVKD. This CDR3 is CATSDPVAGIAQGTQYF. The CDR3 nucleotides are TGTGCCACCAGTGACCCAGTCGCAGGGATCGCCCAAGGGACCCAGTACTTC.

This clonotype appeared a few times. The rearrangement links TRBV28 to TRBJ2-5; 7 nucleotides agree with TRBD2. The V gene's germline CDR1 is MDHEN and CDR2 SYDVKM. V lost 5 bases, J lost 11 bases, and 20 bases stayed unmatched. The CDR3 runs 16 residues. CDR3: CASSHKKAGPPKEQYF. In DNA form, the CDR3 reads TGTGCCAGCAGTCATAAAAAAGCGGGACCGCCGAAGGAGCAGTACTTC.

This clonotype was picked up many times. Written as DNA, the CDR3 is TGCAGTGCTAGAGATTTTGTTTCGGGGACCTGGAACGAGCAGTACTTC. Its protein is CSARDFVSGTWNEQYF. The rearrangement joins TRBV20-1 to TRBJ2-7; either TRBD1 or TRBD2 may supply D (5 bases each). The CDR3 is 16 amino acids. Looked up from germline, CDR1 is DFQATT and CDR2 is SNEGSKA (reference sequence). Between the trimmed V and J ends, which lost 0 bases and 5 bases, there was a span of 20 bases.

In this sample, this clonotype turned up many times. The J gene is TRBJ2-7, the V gene TRBV28; D unclear. The CDR3 runs 12 residues. Germline V gene lookup returns CDR1 MDHEN and CDR2 SYDVKM. V lost 7 bases and J 0 bases, leaving 7 bases between the germline ends. The CDR3 sequence is CASTDFSYEQYF. The CDR3, as DNA: TGTGCCAGCACCGACTTCTCCTACGAGCAGTACTTC.

This clonotype was counted only a few times. The chain joins TRBV7-9 to TRBJ2-3; D gene ambiguous. V was clipped by 2 bases and J by 6 bases, with 18 bases between them. The CDR3 covers 16 residues. Germline V gene sequence: CDR1 SEHNR, CDR2 FQNEAQ (reference sequence). The CDR3 bases are TGTGCCAGCAGCTTAAGGGAAGCCGGGCTGAGGGATACGCAGTATTTT. Amino acid sequence: CASSLREAGLRDTQYF.

The CDR3 nucleotides read TGTGCCAGTAATCCGGGAACGAACACTGAAGCTTTCTTT. Its translation is CASNPGTNTEAFF. This chain connects TRBV19 to TRBJ1-1; no reliable D call. V was pared by 7 bases and J by 1 base, with 10 bases between. This CDR3 is 13 amino acids long. Germline-derived CDR1 and CDR2 are LNHDA and SQIVND (reference sequence).

In this sample, this clonotype turned up many times. The chain recombines TRBV20-1 with TRBJ1-1; no clear D gene. CDR1 is DFQATT, CDR2 SNEGSKA, per germline (reference sequence). V lost 0 bases to trimming and J lost 1 base, with 9 bases between them. The CDR3 spans 14 residues. CDR3 nucleotides: TGCAGTGCTAGAGATTATTCAGGGAACACTGAAGCTTTCTTT. Encoded protein: CSARDYSGNTEAFF.

Notes on this clonotype: At one of its ends the junction is not consistent with the germline gene, which may arise from a read error. The rearrangement joins TRBV3-1 to TRBJ2-1; 11 nucleotides match TRBD2. The tail of the sequence fits TRBJ2-5 better, so the J call may be wrong. Germline V gene sequence: CDR1 LGHDT, CDR2 YNNKEL (reference sequence). The CDR3 extends over 14 amino acids. The CDR3 loop is CAGSQGLAGETQYF. CDR3 DNA sequence: TGTGCCGGCAGCCAAGGACTAGCGGGAGAGACCCAGTACTTC.

Ten or more counts support this clonotype. V gene TRBV15 combines with J gene TRBJ1-5; a possible D gene is TRBD1 (5 bases). CDR1 and CDR2 (germline): LNHNV, YYDKDF (reference sequence). The CDR3 totals 13 residues. V was shortened by 11 bases and J by 6 bases, with 17 bases between the two germline ends. The CDR3 loop is CASGDGAGQPQHF. In DNA form, the CDR3 reads TGTGCCTCGGGGGACGGCGCGGGTCAGCCCCAGCATTTT.

This clonotype appeared many times. The J gene is TRBJ1-2, the V gene TRBV7-8; D perhaps matches TRBD1 (5 bases). The ends were cut back, 5 bases at V and 7 bases at J, with 20 bases in the middle. The CDR3 is made up of 15 amino acids. Germline CDR1 SGHVS, CDR2 FQNEAQ. The CDR3: CASSLPGTGVTGYTF. CDR3 DNA sequence: TGTGCCAGCAGCCTACCCGGGACCGGCGTAACTGGCTACACCTTC. The full variable domain, in which reference TRBV7-8 and TRBJ1-2 provide the parts outside the CDR3, is GAGVSQSPRYKVAKRGQDVALRCDPISGHVSLFWYQQALGQGPEFLTYFQNEAQLDKSGLPSDRFFAERPEGSVSTLKIQRTQQEDSAVYLCASSLPGTGVTGYTFGSGTRLTVV.

The rearrangement uses TRBV6-2 or TRBV6-3 and TRBJ1-4; a possible D gene is TRBD1 (5 bases). The CDR3 sequence is 15 residues long. Germline V lookup: CDR1 MNHEY, CDR2 SVGEGT. The V and J ends lost 6 bases and 11 bases respectively, with 22 bases between them. The CDR3 DNA reads as TGTGCCAGCAGGACCCCCGGGGCAGAGGGTGAGAAACTGTTTTTT. Protein product: CASRTPGAEGEKLFF.

As for this clonotype: The CDR3 end shows no conserved phenylalanine or tryptophan, and so a read error is likely. The chain couples TRBV3-1 to TRBJ1-1; TRBD1 is a possible D gene (6 bases). The V end lost 4 bases, the J end lost 5 bases, and 23 bases lay between the germline ends. CDR1 is LGHDT and CDR2 is YNNKEL in the germline V gene (reference sequence). The CDR3 contains 17 residues. CDR3 sequence: CASSPHPSRQGRTEAFS. Here the CDR3 DNA reads TGTGCCAGCAGCCCCCACCCATCGCGTCAGGGGCGGACTGAAGCTTTCTCT.

This chain links TRBV20-1 with TRBJ2-3; D uncertain. The V end was cut by 3 bases, the J end by 2 bases, with 6 bases between. Germline CDR1 is DFQATT and CDR2 is SNEGSKA (reference sequence). This CDR3 has 12 amino acids. The CDR3 sequence: CSARSFTDTQYF. Here the CDR3 DNA reads TGCAGTGCTAGGAGTTTCACAGATACGCAGTATTTT.

A word on this clonotype: A much more abundant neighbour one base away suggests this may be a read error. This rearrangement joins TRBV5-4 to TRBJ2-7; the D is unclear. The CDR3 is 12 residues long. Germline assignment: CDR1 SGHNT and CDR2 YYREEE (reference sequence). The CDR3 loop is CASSPYNYEQHF. The CDR3 coding sequence is TGTGCCAGCAGCCCTTATAATTACGAGCAGCACTTC.